This T cell receptor beta chain emerged from a study of blood T cell repertoires in COVID-19. Study at large: Spain, Italy and the United States supplied samples that represented acute and convalescent COVID-19. T cells, B-cell-depleted T cells, or PBMCs supplied cDNA or gDNA.

Trimming shortened V by 0 bases and J by 0 bases, and 10 bases separated the two germline ends. The CDR3 is made up of 15 amino acids. The germline V gene encodes CDR1 SGHKS and CDR2 YYEKEE (reference sequence). Repertoires were generated with immunoSEQ multiplex PCR, while TCRdb's copy carries only in-frame clones and drops some. The table has some 60,000 clones, approximately 77% seen once; the top ten hold about 32%. The source is a human donor in a cohort sampled during active COVID-19. Sequencing was carried out using peripheral blood. V gene TRBV5-5 combines with J gene TRBJ2-7, with no clear D. The CDR3 nucleotides are TGTGCCAGCAGCTTGGAGGCGTGGAGCTCCTACGAGCAGTACTTC. Its translation is CASSLEAWSSYEQYF. The complete variable domain, with remaining parts taken from reference TRBV5-5 and TRBJ2-7, reads DAGVTQSPTHLIKTRGQQVTLRCSPISGHKSVSWYQQVLGQGPQFIFQYYEKEERGRGNFPDRFSARQFPNYSSELNVNALLLGDSALYLCASSLEAWSSYEQYFGPGTRLTVT.